A selection of T cell receptor beta chains follows, all from one sample in a study of blood T cell repertoires in COVID-19. Data came from immunoSEQ multiplex PCR; TCRdb stores just in-frame clones and leaves some out. This table has some 110,000 clones, around four fifths appearing once. The sequenced sample was peripheral blood. Every receptor here comes from a man aged 25-40 years with acute or convalescent COVID-19. CDR3s include the opening cysteine and the closing phenylalanine or tryptophan. Part of the rows lack a size; the others show once, few, many or a class for expanded clones.

j_gene	v_gene	abundance	CDR3aa
TRBJ2-3	TRBV3-1/TRBV3-2	NA	CASSRGWSTDTQYF
TRBJ2-1	TRBV2	NA	CASRESGGAHVNEQFF
TRBJ2-1	TRBV5-1	NA	CASSPGGVSSYNEQFF
TRBJ2-7	TRBV7-9	NA	CASSLELMTGDNEQYF
TRBJ2-7	TRBV2	NA	CASSDFAGSAYEQYF
TRBJ2-7	TRBV30	once	CAWSRGQGSSYEQYF
TRBJ2-1	TRBV7-6	NA	CASSRHDGGSGTLYNEQFF
TRBJ2-2	TRBV4-2	NA	CASSQRQGGFGELFF
TRBJ1-6	TRBV2	once	CASRDRGHNSPLHF
TRBJ1-2	TRBV19	NA	CASSLGQGLGYGYTF
TRBJ2-4	TRBV4-3	NA	CASSQEVTRGGNIQYF
TRBJ2-5	TRBV6-1	many	CASSEASGGQETQYF
TRBJ1-1	TRBV18	NA	CASSPRLNTEAFF
TRBJ1-4	TRBV5-8	NA	CASSSRLSIATNEKLFF
TRBJ1-4	TRBV6-5	once	CASSYWTGSNEKLFF
TRBJ2-1	TRBV7-9	NA	CASSSGQGRDNEQFF
TRBJ2-1	TRBV10-2	NA	CASSETSGITYNEQFF
TRBJ2-5	TRBV9	NA	CASSVGTSGRYETQYF
TRBJ2-7	TRBV3-1/TRBV3-2	NA	CASGGARGEQYF
TRBJ2-1	TRBV29-1	NA	CSVQYGASGNEQFF
TRBJ1-1	TRBV19	NA	CASSIGQYTEAFF
TRBJ2-1	TRBV27	NA	CASNQLAGEWEQFF
TRBJ1-2	TRBV19	few	CASTSLDRGSGYTF
TRBJ2-2	TRBV9	NA	CASSVRPATNTGELFF
TRBJ1-2	TRBV21-1	NA	CASSIIGQVANYGYTF
TRBJ2-1	TRBV28	NA	CASSETSGRAHEQFF
TRBJ1-5	TRBV19	NA	CASSYQGPGQPQHF
TRBJ2-3	TRBV29-1	NA	CSVGGTSGSQGPDTQYF
TRBJ2-5	TRBV3-1/TRBV3-2	NA	CASSPVAADQETQYF
TRBJ1-4	TRBV5-5	NA	CASSFTAATNEKLFF
TRBJ1-5	TRBV5-1	NA	CASSLTQDGYNQPQHF